These T cell receptor beta chains were read from a single sample in a study of T cells in Graves' hyperthyroidism and ophthalmopathy. TCRdb recomputed calls from the multiplex PCR reads with MiXCR, one row per CDR3 protein. The sample includes hundreds of thousands of distinct CDR3 sequences, 17% of them seen just once. Sequencing used blood. Receptors originate from a woman aged 18-35 years with Graves' ophthalmopathy. CDR3s include the opening cysteine and the closing phenylalanine or tryptophan. Each record gives: D gene, J gene, V gene, clone size, CDR3 protein, CDR3 DNA. A D gene is named only where the DNA matches it firmly. For some rows the clone size is stated as once, few or many, or as a class when expanded; others skip it.

d_gene: .
j_gene: TRBJ1-5
v_gene: TRBV5-1
abundance: many
CDR3aa: CASSLGPEGQPQHF
CDR3nt: TGCGCCAGCAGCTTGGGGCCCGAGGGGCAGCCCCAGCATTTT

d_gene: .
j_gene: TRBJ2-3
v_gene: TRBV13
abundance: many
CDR3aa: CASSSRLAPTDTQYF
CDR3nt: TGTGCCAGCAGCTCTCGACTGGCGCCCACAGATACGCAGTATTTT

d_gene: .
j_gene: TRBJ1-6
v_gene: TRBV6-1
abundance: .
CDR3aa: CASSKGGNSPLHF
CDR3nt: TGTGCCAGCAGCAAAGGGGGTAATTCACCCCTCCACTTT

d_gene: TRBD1
j_gene: TRBJ2-7
v_gene: TRBV5-1
abundance: many
CDR3aa: CASSFTGEEQYF
CDR3nt: TGCGCCAGCAGCTTCACAGGGGAAGAGCAGTACTTC

d_gene: .
j_gene: TRBJ2-5
v_gene: TRBV4-1
abundance: .
CDR3aa: CASSQDGRQETQYF
CDR3nt: TGCGCCAGCAGCCAGGACGGTCGTCAAGAGACCCAGTACTTC

d_gene: .
j_gene: TRBJ2-3
v_gene: TRBV5-4
abundance: .
CDR3aa: CASSLAELTSTDTQYF
CDR3nt: TGTGCCAGCAGCTTGGCCGAACTTACGTCCACAGATACGCAGTATTTT

d_gene: TRBD1
j_gene: TRBJ2-7
v_gene: TRBV4-1
abundance: .
CDR3aa: CASSQGEGTGGYEQYF
CDR3nt: TGCGCCAGCAGCCAAGGGGAGGGGACAGGGGGGTACGAGCAGTACTTC

d_gene: TRBD1
j_gene: TRBJ1-2
v_gene: TRBV18
abundance: few
CDR3aa: CASSPSQGANYGYTF
CDR3nt: TGTGCCAGCTCACCCTCCCAGGGGGCGAACTATGGCTACACCTTC

d_gene: .
j_gene: TRBJ2-5
v_gene: TRBV11-1
abundance: .
CDR3aa: CASSLPIPVRGETQYF
CDR3nt: TGTGCCAGCAGCTTGCCTATACCTGTCCGGGGAGAGACCCAGTACTTC

d_gene: TRBD1
j_gene: TRBJ2-2
v_gene: TRBV20-1
abundance: .
CDR3aa: CSASDRDTGELFF
CDR3nt: TGCAGTGCAAGCGACAGGGACACCGGGGAGCTGTTTTTT

d_gene: .
j_gene: TRBJ2-3
v_gene: TRBV27
abundance: few
CDR3aa: CASSLDRFASLTDTQYF
CDR3nt: TGTGCCAGCAGTTTGGATAGGTTCGCAAGTCTGACAGATACGCAGTATTTT

d_gene: TRBD1
j_gene: TRBJ1-4
v_gene: TRBV5-1
abundance: .
CDR3aa: CASSSGTGLVEKLFF
CDR3nt: TGCGCCAGCAGCTCGGGGACAGGGTTGGTGGAAAAACTGTTTTTT

d_gene: TRBD2
j_gene: TRBJ2-2
v_gene: TRBV4-2
abundance: .
CDR3aa: CASSLSGGARSGELFF
CDR3nt: TGTGCCAGCAGCCTAAGCGGGGGGGCCCGGTCCGGGGAGCTGTTTTTT

d_gene: TRBD2
j_gene: TRBJ2-1
v_gene: TRBV11-2
abundance: many
CDR3aa: CASSLVRLADIYNEQFF
CDR3nt: TGTGCCAGCAGCTTAGTTAGACTAGCCGACATATACAATGAGCAGTTCTTC

d_gene: TRBD1
j_gene: TRBJ2-2
v_gene: TRBV3-1
abundance: .
CDR3aa: CASSHWDRGTGELFF
CDR3nt: TGTGCCAGCAGCCACTGGGACAGGGGAACCGGGGAGCTGTTTTTT

d_gene: .
j_gene: TRBJ2-7
v_gene: TRBV11-2
abundance: few
CDR3aa: CASSLHGGYEQYF
CDR3nt: TGTGCCAGCAGCCTTCACGGGGGCTACGAGCAGTACTTC

d_gene: .
j_gene: TRBJ1-1
v_gene: TRBV19
abundance: many
CDR3aa: CASSPEGGTEAFF
CDR3nt: TGTGCCAGCTCACCAGAGGGGGGAACTGAAGCTTTCTTT

d_gene: .
j_gene: TRBJ1-2
v_gene: TRBV7-9
abundance: few
CDR3aa: CASSPTQSGLGYTF
CDR3nt: TGTGCCAGCAGCCCGACCCAATCAGGCCTGGGCTACACCTTC

d_gene: TRBD1
j_gene: TRBJ1-1
v_gene: TRBV20-1
abundance: many
CDR3aa: CRTGVSLMNTEAFF
CDR3nt: TGCAGGACAGGGGTATCTTTGATGAACACTGAAGCTTTCTTT

d_gene: .
j_gene: TRBJ2-1
v_gene: TRBV24-1
abundance: .
CDR3aa: CATSDEGSGQTGEQFF
CDR3nt: TGTGCCACCAGTGATGAGGGTAGCGGCCAAACGGGGGAGCAGTTCTTC

d_gene: TRBD1
j_gene: TRBJ2-1
v_gene: TRBV9
abundance: many
CDR3aa: CASSESGTDYNEQFF
CDR3nt: TGTGCCAGCAGCGAATCCGGGACAGATTACAATGAGCAGTTCTTC

d_gene: TRBD1
j_gene: TRBJ2-7
v_gene: TRBV9
abundance: many
CDR3aa: CASSAGQGREQYF
CDR3nt: TGTGCCAGCAGCGCGGGACAGGGGCGCGAGCAGTACTTC

d_gene: TRBD1
j_gene: TRBJ2-1
v_gene: TRBV30
abundance: many
CDR3aa: CAWSTGGAGSEQFF
CDR3nt: TGTGCCTGGAGCACAGGGGGCGCGGGGAGTGAGCAGTTCTTC

d_gene: .
j_gene: TRBJ2-3
v_gene: TRBV11-3
abundance: many
CDR3aa: CASSLGLSVSTDTQYF
CDR3nt: TGTGCCAGCAGCTTAGGATTATCCGTCAGCACAGATACGCAGTATTTT

d_gene: .
j_gene: TRBJ2-2
v_gene: TRBV19
abundance: .
CDR3aa: CASSLPLGGTNTGELFF
CDR3nt: TGTGCCAGTAGTCTACCTCTTGGGGGAACGAACACCGGGGAGCTGTTTTTT

d_gene: .
j_gene: TRBJ1-1
v_gene: TRBV9
abundance: .
CDR3aa: CASSVEGRTNTEAFF
CDR3nt: TGTGCCAGCAGCGTAGAAGGACGCACGAACACTGAAGCTTTCTTT

d_gene: .
j_gene: TRBJ1-3
v_gene: TRBV27
abundance: few
CDR3aa: CASSLGGFSGNTIYF
CDR3nt: TGTGCCAGCAGCCTCGGAGGGTTCTCTGGAAACACCATATATTTT

d_gene: TRBD1
j_gene: TRBJ2-4
v_gene: TRBV28
abundance: many
CDR3aa: CAIQGADRDVNIQYF
CDR3nt: TGTGCCATCCAGGGGGCTGATCGGGACGTAAACATTCAGTACTTC

d_gene: TRBD2
j_gene: TRBJ2-7
v_gene: TRBV29-1
abundance: .
CDR3aa: CSVQRLAGAYEQYF
CDR3nt: TGCAGCGTCCAGCGACTAGCGGGAGCCTACGAGCAGTACTTC

d_gene: TRBD2
j_gene: TRBJ2-3
v_gene: TRBV3-1
abundance: few
CDR3aa: CASSQDVSGLGTDTQYF
CDR3nt: TGTGCCAGCAGCCAAGATGTTAGCGGGCTGGGCACAGATACGCAGTATTTT

d_gene: .
j_gene: TRBJ1-5
v_gene: TRBV29-1
abundance: .
CDR3aa: CSVGGEGNQPQHF
CDR3nt: TGCAGCGTTGGAGGGGAAGGCAATCAGCCCCAGCATTTT

d_gene: .
j_gene: TRBJ2-3
v_gene: TRBV5-6
abundance: .
CDR3aa: CASSFTGFRTDTQYF
CDR3nt: TGTGCCAGCAGCTTCACAGGTTTTCGGACAGATACGCAGTATTTT

d_gene: .
j_gene: TRBJ2-7
v_gene: TRBV7-8
abundance: few
CDR3aa: CASSLNRLSYEQYF
CDR3nt: TGTGCCAGCAGCTTAAACAGGCTCTCCTACGAGCAGTACTTC

d_gene: .
j_gene: TRBJ1-1
v_gene: TRBV18
abundance: many
CDR3aa: CASSSIKGGMNTEAFF
CDR3nt: TGTGCCAGCTCATCAATAAAAGGGGGGATGAACACTGAAGCTTTCTTT

d_gene: TRBD2
j_gene: TRBJ2-5
v_gene: TRBV9
abundance: .
CDR3aa: CASSSRASGETQYF
CDR3nt: TGTGCCAGCAGCTCAAGAGCTAGCGGGGAGACCCAGTACTTC

d_gene: .
j_gene: TRBJ2-7
v_gene: TRBV7-9
abundance: .
CDR3aa: CASSLAGLEQYF
CDR3nt: TGTGCCAGCAGCTTAGCGGGTCTAGAGCAGTACTTC

d_gene: .
j_gene: TRBJ2-7
v_gene: TRBV7-9
abundance: many
CDR3aa: CASSSKAEQYF
CDR3nt: TGTGCCAGCAGTTCTAAAGCCGAGCAGTACTTC

d_gene: .
j_gene: TRBJ1-1
v_gene: TRBV5-1
abundance: .
CDR3aa: CASSLSGPEAGSAFF
CDR3nt: TGCGCCAGCAGCTTGTCGGGTCCGGAGGCAGGGTCAGCTTTCTTT

d_gene: .
j_gene: TRBJ1-5
v_gene: TRBV6-2/TRBV6-3
abundance: .
CDR3aa: CASSYRYNQPQHF
CDR3nt: TGTGCCAGCAGTTACAGGTACAATCAGCCCCAGCATTTT

d_gene: .
j_gene: TRBJ2-3
v_gene: TRBV29-1
abundance: few
CDR3aa: CSVLDLPTDTQYF
CDR3nt: TGCAGCGTTCTGGACTTACCCACAGATACGCAGTATTTT

d_gene: TRBD1
j_gene: TRBJ1-1
v_gene: TRBV6-1
abundance: many
CDR3aa: CASSEAEGTGVNTEAFF
CDR3nt: TGTGCCAGCAGTGAAGCAGAGGGGACAGGGGTGAACACTGAAGCTTTCTTT

d_gene: .
j_gene: TRBJ1-4
v_gene: TRBV19
abundance: .
CDR3aa: CASSMETFATNEKLFF
CDR3nt: TGTGCCAGTAGTATGGAGACTTTTGCAACTAATGAAAAACTGTTTTTT

d_gene: .
j_gene: TRBJ1-2
v_gene: TRBV28
abundance: many
CDR3aa: CASSPTGNPSLAYGYTF
CDR3nt: TGTGCCAGCAGTCCAACAGGGAACCCGAGCCTTGCCTATGGCTACACCTTC

d_gene: TRBD2
j_gene: TRBJ2-2
v_gene: TRBV6-4
abundance: .
CDR3aa: CASSTSGGYTGELFF
CDR3nt: TGTGCCAGCAGCACTAGCGGGGGCTACACCGGGGAGCTGTTTTTT

d_gene: TRBD2
j_gene: TRBJ2-5
v_gene: TRBV15
abundance: few
CDR3aa: CATSPTSGSRETQYF
CDR3nt: TGTGCCACCAGCCCGACTAGCGGGAGTAGGGAGACCCAGTACTTC

d_gene: .
j_gene: TRBJ1-2
v_gene: TRBV3-1
abundance: many
CDR3aa: CASSQVGGYGYTF
CDR3nt: TGTGCCAGCAGCCAAGTAGGGGGCTATGGCTACACCTTC

d_gene: TRBD2
j_gene: TRBJ2-3
v_gene: TRBV11-2
abundance: few
CDR3aa: CASSLRLAGLTDTQYF
CDR3nt: TGTGCCAGCAGCTTACGACTAGCGGGGCTCACAGATACGCAGTATTTT

d_gene: .
j_gene: TRBJ1-1
v_gene: TRBV7-9
abundance: many
CDR3aa: CASTPPQDGTEAFF
CDR3nt: TGTGCCAGCACCCCCCCCCAGGATGGCACTGAAGCTTTCTTT

d_gene: .
j_gene: TRBJ1-1
v_gene: TRBV7-8
abundance: .
CDR3aa: CASSLGGFLSEAFF
CDR3nt: TGTGCCAGCAGCTTAGGAGGGTTTCTCTCTGAAGCTTTCTTT